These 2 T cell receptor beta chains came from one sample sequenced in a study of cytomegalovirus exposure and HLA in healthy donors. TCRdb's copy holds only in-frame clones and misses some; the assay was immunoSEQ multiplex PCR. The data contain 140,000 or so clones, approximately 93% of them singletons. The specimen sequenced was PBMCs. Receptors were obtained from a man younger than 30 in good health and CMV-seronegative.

CDR3 in amino acids: CASSSLIQGSTEAFF. As DNA, the CDR3 is TGTGCCAGCAGCTCACTAATCCAGGGATCCACTGAAGCTTTCTTT. The V call is TRBV7-9, the J call TRBJ1-1; a weak D match, TRBD1 (5 bases). V lost 4 bases, J lost 4 bases, and 16 bases lay in between. Germline values: CDR1 SEHNR, CDR2 FQNEAQ (reference sequence). This CDR3 is built from 15 residues.

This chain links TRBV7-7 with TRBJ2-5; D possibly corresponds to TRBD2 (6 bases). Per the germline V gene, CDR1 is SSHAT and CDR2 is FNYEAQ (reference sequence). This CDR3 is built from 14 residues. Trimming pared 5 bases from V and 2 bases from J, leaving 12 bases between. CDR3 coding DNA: TGTGCCAGCAGCCCCCCGGGAGTGCAAGAGACCCAGTACTTC. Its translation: CASSPPGVQETQYF.